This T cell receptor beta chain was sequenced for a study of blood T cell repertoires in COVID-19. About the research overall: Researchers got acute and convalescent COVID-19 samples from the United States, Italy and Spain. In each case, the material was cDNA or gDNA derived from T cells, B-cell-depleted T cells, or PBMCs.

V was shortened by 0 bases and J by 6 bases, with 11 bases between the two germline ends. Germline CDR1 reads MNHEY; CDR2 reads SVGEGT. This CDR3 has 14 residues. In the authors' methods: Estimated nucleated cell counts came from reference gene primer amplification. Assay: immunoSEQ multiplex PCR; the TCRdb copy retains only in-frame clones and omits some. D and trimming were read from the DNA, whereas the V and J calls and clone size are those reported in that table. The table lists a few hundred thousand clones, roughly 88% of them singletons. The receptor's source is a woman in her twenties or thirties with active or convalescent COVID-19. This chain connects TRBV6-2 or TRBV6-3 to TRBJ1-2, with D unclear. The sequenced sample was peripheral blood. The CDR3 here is CASSYSTVTDGYTF. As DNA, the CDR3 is TGTGCCAGCAGTTACTCTACGGTAACGGATGGCTACACCTTC.